These T cell receptor beta chains were read from a single sample in a study of shared clonotypes between healthy human individuals. Profiled with immunoSEQ multiplex PCR; TCRdb holds only in-frame clones, not every one. Of 450,000 to 600,000 clones in the sample, approximately 79% were seen once. Sequenced sample: PBMCs. All receptors derive from a woman in her 40s in good health. Some clones in this sample may be carry-over from other donors' samples. CDR3s include the opening cysteine and the closing phenylalanine or tryptophan. The D gene is left open where the match is weak. Not every row has a clone size; where given, it reads once, few, many or a size class.

D gene: TRBD1; clone size: few; V gene: TRBV6-1; J gene: TRBJ2-7; CDR3 DNA: TGTGCCAGCAGTGAATTAAAGGGCAGGGGGTCTAACGAGCAGTACTTC; CDR3 protein: CASSELKGRGSNEQYF
D gene: .; clone size: .; V gene: TRBV5-8; J gene: TRBJ1-2; CDR3 DNA: TGTGCCAGCAGCCGACCGTCTTCTAGCTATGGCTACACCTTC; CDR3 protein: CASSRPSSSYGYTF
D gene: .; clone size: once; V gene: TRBV30; J gene: TRBJ1-4; CDR3 DNA: TGTGCCTGGAGTGTATCCATAAGGGGCGAAAAACTGTTTTTT; CDR3 protein: CAWSVSIRGEKLFF
D gene: TRBD1; clone size: .; V gene: TRBV28; J gene: TRBJ1-5; CDR3 DNA: TGTGCCAGCAGTACAGGGGAGTTTGGGAATCAGCCCCAGCATTTT; CDR3 protein: CASSTGEFGNQPQHF
D gene: .; clone size: .; V gene: TRBV18; J gene: TRBJ2-5; CDR3 DNA: TGTGCCAGCTCACCACGCGACCAAGAGACCCAGTACTTC; CDR3 protein: CASSPRDQETQYF
D gene: .; clone size: few; V gene: TRBV11-2; J gene: TRBJ1-4; CDR3 DNA: TGTGCCAGCAGCTCCCTAAGGCCAGGCCTAGTTAGTGAAAAACTGTTTTTT; CDR3 protein: CASSSLRPGLVSEKLFF
D gene: TRBD2; clone size: .; V gene: TRBV5-1; J gene: TRBJ2-7; CDR3 DNA: TGCGCCAGCAGCTTGGTACTAGCGGATGGCGAGCAGTACTTC; CDR3 protein: CASSLVLADGEQYF
D gene: .; clone size: once; V gene: TRBV28; J gene: TRBJ2-7; CDR3 DNA: TGTGCCAGCAGTTTCCGGGACACTGCCCGCGAGCAGTACTTC; CDR3 protein: CASSFRDTAREQYF
D gene: TRBD2; clone size: .; V gene: TRBV6-1; J gene: TRBJ2-7; CDR3 DNA: TGTGCCAGCAGTCAGACTAGCGGGAGTAGCTACGAGCAGTACTTC; CDR3 protein: CASSQTSGSSYEQYF
D gene: .; clone size: .; V gene: TRBV28; J gene: TRBJ1-2; CDR3 DNA: TGTGCCAGCAGTCCCTCCAGGCGCGTGAGGGGCTACACCTTC; CDR3 protein: CASSPSRRVRGYTF
D gene: .; clone size: .; V gene: TRBV19; J gene: TRBJ2-1; CDR3 DNA: TGTGCCAGTAGGGCAGGGGTCCTTTACACCTCCTACAATGAGCAGTTCTTC; CDR3 protein: CASRAGVLYTSYNEQFF
D gene: .; clone size: .; V gene: TRBV11-2; J gene: TRBJ2-4; CDR3 DNA: TGTGCCAGCAGCTTAGCTGGGCCCCAAAACATTCAGTACTTC; CDR3 protein: CASSLAGPQNIQYF
D gene: .; clone size: .; V gene: TRBV7-3; J gene: TRBJ2-1; CDR3 DNA: TGTGCCAGCAGCTTAACTGGGGGTAGGTCCTACAATGAGCAGTTCTTC; CDR3 protein: CASSLTGGRSYNEQFF
D gene: .; clone size: .; V gene: TRBV11-2; J gene: TRBJ2-7; CDR3 DNA: TGTGCCAGCAGCGCCAACTACGAGCAGTACTTC; CDR3 protein: CASSANYEQYF
D gene: .; clone size: .; V gene: TRBV27; J gene: TRBJ1-1; CDR3 DNA: TGTGCCAGCAGTCCCCGGACGTTTCCTGAAGCTTTCTTT; CDR3 protein: CASSPRTFPEAFF
D gene: .; clone size: few; V gene: TRBV7-3; J gene: TRBJ2-6; CDR3 DNA: TGTGCCAGCAGCTCCCTGGGGTCTGGGGCCAACGTCCTGACTTTC; CDR3 protein: CASSSLGSGANVLTF
D gene: .; clone size: .; V gene: TRBV6-1; J gene: TRBJ2-7; CDR3 DNA: TGTGCCAGCAGCGCCGGGACCCCTGCCTCCGAGCAGTACTTC; CDR3 protein: CASSAGTPASEQYF
D gene: TRBD2; clone size: few; V gene: TRBV18; J gene: TRBJ2-1; CDR3 DNA: TGTGCCAGCTCACCTGAGTTAGCGGGATCCTCCTACAATGAGCAGTTCTTC; CDR3 protein: CASSPELAGSSYNEQFF
D gene: TRBD2; clone size: .; V gene: TRBV7-6; J gene: TRBJ2-3; CDR3 DNA: TGTGCCAGCAGCTCCAAGCGGGAGGTCCGCACAGATACGCAGTATTTT; CDR3 protein: CASSSKREVRTDTQYF
D gene: TRBD1; clone size: .; V gene: TRBV28; J gene: TRBJ1-2; CDR3 DNA: TGTGCCAGCAGTTTGGTGGTTGAGGGGGCCACCTTC; CDR3 protein: CASSLVVEGATF
D gene: .; clone size: .; V gene: TRBV18; J gene: TRBJ2-2; CDR3 DNA: TGTGCCAGCTCACCAACGGACGGCGGGGAGCTGTTTTTT; CDR3 protein: CASSPTDGGELFF
D gene: TRBD1; clone size: .; V gene: TRBV28; J gene: TRBJ1-5; CDR3 DNA: TGTGCCAACAGTGAGACAGGGGAGAGCCAGCCCCAGCATTTT; CDR3 protein: CANSETGESQPQHF
D gene: TRBD1; clone size: .; V gene: TRBV23-1; J gene: TRBJ2-7; CDR3 DNA: TGCGCCAGCAGCCCCCTGGACAGGGGGCGTTACGAGCAGTACTTC; CDR3 protein: CASSPLDRGRYEQYF
D gene: TRBD1; clone size: .; V gene: TRBV25-1; J gene: TRBJ2-3; CDR3 DNA: TGTGCCAGCAGTGAAATCGGACAGGGGGCCACAGATACGCAGTATTTT; CDR3 protein: CASSEIGQGATDTQYF
D gene: .; clone size: .; V gene: TRBV21-1; J gene: TRBJ2-4; CDR3 DNA: TGTGCCAGCAGCAATCGGGGGGACCTAGCCAAAAACATTCAGTACTTC; CDR3 protein: CASSNRGDLAKNIQYF
D gene: TRBD2; clone size: .; V gene: TRBV7-8; J gene: TRBJ2-7; CDR3 DNA: TGTGCCAGCAGCTTAACCGGGGGGTACTACGAGCAGTACTTC; CDR3 protein: CASSLTGGYYEQYF
D gene: .; clone size: .; V gene: TRBV2; J gene: TRBJ1-5; CDR3 DNA: TGTGCCAGCAGTGGAGGCAATAGCAATCAGCCCCAGCATTTT; CDR3 protein: CASSGGNSNQPQHF
D gene: .; clone size: .; V gene: TRBV18; J gene: TRBJ2-7; CDR3 DNA: TGTGCCAGCTCACCGTCGGGGACCCAATTATACGAGCAGTACTTC; CDR3 protein: CASSPSGTQLYEQYF
D gene: TRBD2; clone size: .; V gene: TRBV19; J gene: TRBJ2-1; CDR3 DNA: TGTGCCAGTAGTCTGGTGTCGATTAGCGGGAGGAGTAATGAGCAGTTCTTC; CDR3 protein: CASSLVSISGRSNEQFF